These 30 T cell receptor beta chains originate from one sample sequenced in a study of regulatory T cells in long-lasting Graves disease. Combining iRepertoire HTBI primers with Arm-PCR of CDR3 regions, the authors built TCR beta libraries. TCRdb re-called the multiplex PCR reads through MiXCR, storing one row per CDR3 protein. The table records about 540,000 distinct CDR3 sequences, about 14% of them present only once. The sample's time point: newly diagnosed GD, antithyroid drugs for less than 3 months. Preparation of the TCR library used RNA extracted from PBMCs. The same sample was also used in a study of T cells in Graves' hyperthyroidism and ophthalmopathy.

This sample comprised peripheral blood mononuclear cells (PBMCs), obtained at new diagnosis, from a patient treated with antithyroid drugs. Source of these receptors: a man aged 30 to 39 with Graves disease.

This clonotype occurred many times. CDR3 nucleotide sequence: TGCAGTGCTGTTTCACGTAACGTTCGAGGCACAGATACGCAGTATTTT. Its translation is CSAVSRNVRGTDTQYF. V usage is TRBV20-1 and J usage is TRBJ2-3; D gene unclear. CDR1 is DFQATT and CDR2 is SNEGSKA in the germline V gene (reference sequence). V was cut by 5 bases and J by 1 base, with 19 bases left in between. This CDR3 spans 16 amino acids.

This clonotype has a handful of counts. Written as DNA, the CDR3 is TGTGCCAGCAGCCAAGATGGGAGCAGGGGCCTATATGGCTACACCTTC. This sequence encodes CASSQDGSRGLYGYTF. This rearrangement joins TRBV3-1 to TRBJ1-2, with a possible D match to TRBD1 (6 bases). Trimming left V 0 bases short and J 5 bases short, with 16 bases between. Germline V CDR1 and CDR2: LGHDT, YNNKEL (reference sequence). The CDR3 is 16 amino acids.

This clonotype was counted many times. The V call is TRBV3-1, the J call TRBJ1-2; TRBD1 is a possible D gene (5 bases). CDR3 length: 13 amino acids. V lost 2 bases, J lost 6 bases, and 10 bases lay in between. CDR1 is LGHDT and CDR2 is YNNKEL in the germline V gene (reference sequence). CDR3 residues: CASSQPRGNGYTF. CDR3 bases: TGTGCCAGCAGCCAACCGAGGGGTAATGGCTACACCTTC. The complete variable domain, with remaining parts taken from reference TRBV3-1 and TRBJ1-2, reads DTAVSQTPKYLVTQMGNDKSIKCEQNLGHDTMYWYKQDSKKFLKIMFSYNNKELIINETVPNRFSPKSPDKAHLNLHINSLELGDSAVYFCASSQPRGNGYTFGSGTRLTVV.

This clonotype showed up many times. The chain combines TRBV6-6 with TRBJ2-1; 10 bases are shared with TRBD2. The CDR3 has 17 residues. Germline V gene data show CDR1 as MNHNY and CDR2 as SVGAGI (reference sequence). The V segment lost 0 bases and the J segment 3 bases; nucleotides outside the gene matches: 5. CDR3 DNA sequence: TGTGCCAGCAGTTACTCGAGAGCGGGGGGGGTCTACAATGAGCAGTTCTTC. The encoded protein is CASSYSRAGGVYNEQFF.

This clonotype has a count of ten or more. The genes are TRBV5-1 and TRBJ2-1; 14 bases fit TRBD2. The V and J ends lost 4 bases and 7 bases, in that order; junction bases with no gene match: 7. The CDR3 consists of 16 residues. Per germline, CDR1 SGHRS and CDR2 YFSETQ. CDR3 residues: CASSIPGLAGVNEQFF. CDR3 coding DNA: TGCGCCAGCAGCATACCGGGACTAGCGGGAGTTAATGAGCAGTTCTTC.

This clonotype showed up many times. The V gene is TRBV2, the J gene TRBJ2-3; D unresolved. Deletions cut 7 bases from V and 2 bases from J, with 10 bases between. This CDR3 contains 13 residues. Germline V CDR1 and CDR2: SNHLY, FYNNEI. The CDR3, as DNA: TGTGCCAGCAAAAAGGTGGTCACAGATACGCAGTATTTT. Translated, it gives CASKKVVTDTQYF.

This clonotype has a count of ten or more. The chain combines TRBV5-5 with TRBJ1-1; a possible D gene is TRBD1 (5 bases). Germline V gives CDR1 SGHKS, CDR2 YYEKEE (reference sequence). The CDR3 loop spans 15 amino acids. V lost 5 bases to trimming and J lost 0 bases, with 14 bases between them. CDR3 protein: CASSRDGYMNTEAFF. The CDR3 bases are TGTGCCAGCAGTCGGGACGGATATATGAACACTGAAGCTTTCTTT.

This clonotype was detected only a few times. V usage is TRBV5-1 and J usage is TRBJ1-4, with D uncertain. With 3 bases removed from V and 8 bases from J, the gap between germline ends came to 11 bases. Per germline, CDR1 SGHRS and CDR2 YFSETQ. The CDR3 has 13 residues. CDR3 region: CASSSAAREKLFF. The DNA for the CDR3 is TGCGCCAGCAGCTCGGCCGCGCGGGAAAAACTGTTTTTT.

This clonotype was seen at least ten times. The gene calls are TRBV12-5 and TRBJ1-1, with 7 bases aligning to TRBD1. The CDR3 length is 16 residues. V gave up 1 base and J gave up 2 bases; unmatched junction bases: 7. Germline V gene sequence: CDR1 LGHNT, CDR2 FRNRAP. The DNA for the CDR3 is TGTGCTAGTGGTTTGGAACTACAGGGGCTCAACACTGAAGCTTTCTTT. It translates to CASGLELQGLNTEAFF.

Many counts were recorded for this clonotype. CDR3 protein: CSASPRRGSNQPQHF. The CDR3 bases are TGCAGTGCTAGTCCCCGGAGGGGTAGCAATCAGCCCCAGCATTTT. V usage is TRBV20-1 and J usage is TRBJ1-5; D might be TRBD1 (5 bases). Trimming left V 3 bases short and J 0 bases short, with 12 bases between. Germline loops: CDR1 DFQATT, CDR2 SNEGSKA (reference sequence). CDR3 length: 15 residues.

There are a few counts of this clonotype. The junction departs from germline at one end; a sequencing error may be responsible. J is TRBJ1-1 and V is TRBV5-5; no definite D call. The CDR3 contains 13 residues. Germline CDR1 reads SGHKS; CDR2 reads YYEKEE (reference sequence). The CDR3 DNA sequence: TGTGCCAGCAGTGTTGACTGGAACACTGAAGCTCTCTTT. This gives the protein CASSVDWNTEALF.

At least ten counts were recorded for this clonotype. The CDR3 loop reads CASSLPGQGEAFF. Written as DNA, the CDR3 is TGCGCCAGCAGCTTACCGGGACAGGGCGAAGCTTTCTTT. This chain joins TRBV5-1 and TRBJ1-1, with TRBD1 matching over 9 bases. J lost 8 bases, V lost 2 bases, and 4 bases had no gene match. Germline CDR1 SGHRS, CDR2 YFSETQ. The length of the CDR3 is 13 residues.

Of note for this clonotype: A single base separates this from a much larger clone, so it may be a read error. The gene calls are TRBV11-3 and TRBJ1-3; D remains unclear. This CDR3 has 14 amino acids. Germline V gives CDR1 SGHNT, CDR2 YENEEA. The CDR3 is CASSLRSLGNTTYF. The DNA for the CDR3 is TGTGCCAGCAGCTTAAGATCACTCGGAAACACCACATATTTT. The whole variable domain, remainder taken from reference TRBV11-3 and TRBJ1-3, is EAGVVQSPRYKIIEKKQPVAFWCNPISGHNTLYWYLQNLGQGPELLIRYENEEAVDDSQLPKDRFSAERLKGVDSTLKIQPAELGDSAVYLCASSLRSLGNTTYFGEGSWLTVV.

Points on this clonotype: This may come from a read error, since a much larger clone is one base off. The CDR3 end shows no conserved phenylalanine or tryptophan, and so a read error is likely. J is TRBJ2-7 and V is TRBV3-1; 7 bases are shared with TRBD2. CDR3 length equals 14 residues. Germline CDR1 and CDR2: LGHDT and YNNKEL (reference sequence). With 4 bases clipped from V and 4 bases from J, the junction kept 7 bases outside the gene matches. The CDR3 loop reads CASSRRGDYYEQYL. CDR3 sequence (DNA): TGTGCCAGCAGCCGCCGCGGGGACTATTACGAGCAGTACCTC.

This clonotype was observed a handful of times. A read error is possible here, since a much larger clone lies one base away. The CDR3 does not close with the conserved phenylalanine or tryptophan, likely indicating a read error. The rearrangement joins TRBV11-2 to TRBJ2-7, with 8 bases fitting TRBD1. The ends lost 3 bases at V and 3 bases at J; junction bases unmatched: 1. Germline CDR1 SGHAT, CDR2 FQNNGV. The CDR3 loop spans 13 amino acids. CDR3 loop: CASSLGQVYEQYL. DNA of the CDR3: TGTGCCAGCAGCTTGGGACAGGTCTACGAGCAGTACCTC.

This clonotype was seen repeatedly, ten times or more. The V gene is TRBV7-9, the J gene TRBJ1-1; no definite D call. The CDR3 is 15 amino acids. V dropped 1 base and J dropped 1 base, with 10 bases sitting between them. The V gene's germline CDR1 is SEHNR and CDR2 FQNEAQ (reference sequence). The CDR3 DNA follows: TGTGCCAGCAGCTTAGTCGGAGACACGAACACTGAAGCTTTCTTT. Translation gives CASSLVGDTNTEAFF.

This clonotype was counted only a few times. This chain connects TRBV15 to TRBJ1-2, with D uncertain. V was clipped by 0 bases and J by 5 bases, with 13 bases between them. Germline V gives CDR1 LNHNV, CDR2 YYDKDF (reference sequence). This CDR3 is 15 amino acids long. The CDR3 DNA sequence: TGTGCCACCAGCAGAGATCAGGCCCCGAGGTATGGCTACACCTTC. Amino acid sequence: CATSRDQAPRYGYTF. Drawing the rest from reference TRBV15 and TRBJ1-2, the complete variable domain is DAMVIQNPRYQVTQFGKPVTLSCSQTLNHNVMYWYQQKSSQAPKLLFHYYDKDFNNEADTPDNFQSRRPNTSFCFLDIRSPGLGDTAMYLCATSRDQAPRYGYTFGSGTRLTVV.

The chain recombines TRBV19 with TRBJ1-5; possibly TRBD1 for D (5 bases). The CDR3 is 16 amino acids. Trimming removed 7 bases at V and 1 base at J, with 17 bases between. Per germline, CDR1 LNHDA and CDR2 SQIVND (reference sequence). CDR3: CASTGVRQRSNQPQHF. The CDR3 nucleotides read TGTGCCAGTACAGGCGTGAGACAGCGGAGCAATCAGCCCCAGCATTTT.

This clonotype was picked up a small number of times. The gene calls are TRBV6-1 and TRBJ2-3; 9 bases match TRBD1. The germline V gene encodes CDR1 MNHNS and CDR2 SASEGT. There are 15 residues in the CDR3. The J segment lost 4 bases and the V segment lost 6 bases, leaving 8 bases of the junction unmatched. The CDR3 protein is CASSWTGAGADTQYF. CDR3 sequence (DNA): TGTGCCAGCAGCTGGACAGGGGCAGGGGCAGATACGCAGTATTTT.

This clonotype was detected many times. V is TRBV27 and J is TRBJ2-1; 10 bases fit TRBD2. With 7 bases clipped from V and 6 bases from J, the junction kept 9 bases outside the gene matches. Germline values: CDR1 MNHEY, CDR2 SMNVEV (reference sequence). The CDR3 has 15 residues. The CDR3 sequence is CASTPLAGVFNEQFF. CDR3 sequence (DNA): TGTGCCAGCACCCCTCTAGCGGGAGTCTTCAATGAGCAGTTCTTC.

The gene calls are TRBV20-1 and TRBJ2-1; D is unclear. Trimming shortened V by 1 base and J by 3 bases, and 13 bases separated the two germline ends. The CDR3 loop spans 15 amino acids. CDR1 DFQATT and CDR2 SNEGSKA come from the germline V gene (reference sequence). CDR3 nucleotide sequence: TGCAGTGCTAGAGGAGGCTACCTTCTCTACAATGAGCAGTTCTTC. Translating gives CSARGGYLLYNEQFF.

This clonotype was picked up a small number of times. The gene calls are TRBV3-1 and TRBJ2-1; 9 nucleotides match TRBD2. TRBJ2-5 explains the end of the DNA better; the J call may be wrong. This CDR3 spans 17 amino acids. CDR1 and CDR2 (germline): LGHDT, YNNKEL (reference sequence). The CDR3 DNA reads as TGTGCCAGCAGCCAAGCTATGAGACTAGCGGCGAGAGAGACCCAGTACTTC. Its protein is CASSQAMRLAARETQYF.

To note about this clonotype: Being one base from a much bigger clone, this may be a read error. The chain couples TRBV5-1 to TRBJ1-4, with D possibly matching TRBD1 (6 bases). The length of the CDR3 is 15 residues. CDR1 is SGHRS, CDR2 YFSETQ, per germline. The CDR3 nucleotides are TGCGCCAGCAGCTTGGCCACGGGCAGGGGAGAAAAACTGATTTTT. This translates into CASSLATGRGEKLIF. Looking up the rest from reference TRBV5-1 and TRBJ1-4 gives the full variable domain: KAGVTQTPRYLIKTRGQQVTLSCSPISGHRSVSWYQQTPGQGLQFLFEYFSETQRNKGNFPGRFSGRQFSNSRSEMNVSTLELGDSALYLCASSLATGRGEKLIFGSGTQLSVL.

This clonotype has a handful of counts. The chain couples TRBV6-4 to TRBJ2-7, with D possibly matching TRBD2 (6 bases). Germline CDR1 MRHNA, CDR2 SNTAGT. V was cut by 6 bases and J by 3 bases, with 12 bases left in between. The CDR3 totals 13 residues. The CDR3 DNA reads TGTGCCAGCAGGGAGGGCAGATACTACGAGCAGTACTTC. Translated: CASREGRYYEQYF.

This clonotype was counted ten times or more. This chain links TRBV12-3 or TRBV12-4 with TRBJ2-2; 8 bases match TRBD2. Trimming at V came to 5 bases and at J to 6 bases, leaving 14 bases not matched to a gene. The CDR3 runs 17 residues. This CDR3 is CASSPNTGPLAAGELFF. CDR3 sequence (DNA): TGTGCCAGCAGTCCAAACACCGGCCCACTAGCGGCCGGGGAGCTGTTTTTT.

The V call is TRBV30, the J call TRBJ2-7; 7 bases fit TRBD1. With 0 bases clipped from V and 2 bases from J, the junction kept 7 bases outside the gene matches. The germline CDR1 and CDR2 sequences are GTSNPN and SVGIG (reference sequence). The CDR3 length is 15 residues. The CDR3 region is CAWSVLRGITYEQYF. The DNA for the CDR3 is TGTGCCTGGAGTGTACTCAGGGGGATAACCTACGAGCAGTACTTC.

Ten or more counts support this clonotype. The CDR3, as DNA: TGTGCCACCAGCCTTGGGACTAGTGCTAACTATGGCTACACCTTC. It specifies CATSLGTSANYGYTF. The chain couples TRBV24-1 to TRBJ1-2, with D maybe TRBD1 (5 bases). The CDR3 extends over 15 amino acids. Looked up from germline, CDR1 is KGHDR and CDR2 is SFDVKD. Trimming took off 7 bases at V and 0 bases at J, with 14 bases between the two ends.

This clonotype showed up just a few times. This sequence joins TRBV29-1 and TRBJ2-1, with 7 bases fitting TRBD1. The CDR3 runs to 16 residues. V lost 0 bases and J lost 8; bases outside the gene matches: 13. The V gene's germline CDR1 is SQVTM and CDR2 ANQGSEA. The CDR3 region has the DNA TGCAGCGTTGAAGAGCAGACAGGGTGGTTCGTCTATGAGCAGTTCTTC. Translating gives CSVEEQTGWFVYEQFF.

This clonotype was counted ten times or more. The V and J genes are TRBV27 and TRBJ2-2; 11 nucleotides match TRBD2. J lost 4 bases, V lost 6 bases, and 4 bases had no gene match. Germline CDR1 and CDR2: MNHEY and SMNVEV (reference sequence). The CDR3 is made up of 15 amino acids. The DNA of the CDR3 is TGTGCCAGCAGGCGACTAGCGGGAAGCACCGGGGAGCTGTTTTTT. This codes for CASRRLAGSTGELFF.

This clonotype occurred many times. V is TRBV2 and J is TRBJ1-5; a possible D gene is TRBD1 (5 bases). This CDR3 region has 15 residues. From germline, CDR1 is SNHLY and CDR2 FYNNEI. V lost 6 bases and J 2 bases, leaving 14 bases between the germline ends. Here the CDR3 reads CASRVGGGGNQPQHF. The CDR3 region has the DNA TGTGCCAGCAGAGTAGGTGGGGGAGGCAATCAGCCCCAGCATTTT.